This T cell receptor beta chain was recovered during a study of cytomegalovirus exposure and HLA in healthy donors. PCR involved 60 Vbeta and 13 Jbeta primers. Generated by immunoSEQ multiplex PCR, the TCRdb table keeps only in-frame clones and is missing some. The sample consists of about 140,000 clones, approximately 79% of them appearing once. This cohort consisted of healthy bone marrow donors. Trimming removed 3 bases at V and 3 bases at J, with 9 bases between. Germline V CDR1 and CDR2: LNHDA, SQIVND (reference sequence). The CDR3 runs 14 residues. This clonotype originated in a man between 18 and 35 years old in good health and CMV-seronegative. Sequencing used PBMCs. The V and J genes are TRBV19 and TRBJ2-1; D is unclear. DNA for the CDR3: TGTGCCAGTAGTATTTCGGGTTACTACAATGAGCAGTTCTTC. As protein: CASSISGYYNEQFF.